This T cell receptor (beta chain) is drawn from a study of T cell responses to AZD1222 COVID-19 vaccine. About this clone: Antigen: not known.

Study findings and constraints: The study found Spike-specific TCR breadth and depth rose after two AZD1222 doses. It should be noted that donors were predominantly white British and more often female, and clonal diversity was possibly underestimated. Reportedly, nearly half the spike-specific TCRs target unmutated variant regions.

Only in-frame clones appear in the TCRdb table, and some are missing; sequencing was by immunoSEQ multiplex PCR. The sample holds roughly 120,000 clones, more than 70% seen once. Pooling was applied to second doses at about 4 or about 12 weeks. The TCR originated in an adult who received the AZD1222 COVID-19 vaccine. Source: peripheral blood, taken 28 days after the second AZD1222 dose.

As DNA, the CDR3 is TGTGCCGGCGCTGGGGCGTTGGGTGAAAAACTGTTTTTT. Translation gives CAGAGALGEKLFF. V is TRBV2 and J is TRBJ1-4; maybe TRBD1 (5 bases). Germline V gene sequence: CDR1 SNHLY, CDR2 FYNNEI. CDR3 length: 13 residues. Trimming removed 11 bases at V and 7 bases at J, with 17 bases between.